The 27 T cell receptor beta chains listed next were all sequenced from one sample in a study of T cells after somatic rescue of genetic block. Method: immunoSEQ multiplex PCR; TCRdb's copy keeps in-frame clones and lacks some. The sample records almost 15,000 clones, just over 70% being singletons. The material sequenced was peripheral blood mononuclear cells (PBMCs). The receptors shown here come from a man between 18 and 35 years old.

This clone was observed a few times. This chain joins TRBV7-6 and TRBJ2-1, with D unresolved. V was shortened by 5 bases and J by 5 bases, with 4 bases between the two germline ends. The CDR3 length is 11 residues. CDR1 and CDR2 from the germline V gene are SGHVS and FNYEAQ. Here the CDR3 DNA reads TGTGCCAGCAGCCAGAACAATGAGCAGTTCTTC. Its protein product is CASSQNNEQFF. The full variable domain, rest sourced from reference TRBV7-6 and TRBJ2-1, is GAGVSQSPRYKVTKRGQDVALRCDPISGHVSLYWYRQALGQGPEFLTYFNYEAQQDKSGLPNDRFSAERPEGSISTLTIQRTEQRDSAMYRCASSQNNEQFFGPGTRLTVL.

The chain joins TRBV29-1 to TRBJ1-1; 8 nucleotides line up with TRBD1. J lost 7 bases, V lost 7 bases, and 11 bases had no gene match. The CDR3 is 13 residues long. Looked up from germline, CDR1 is SQVTM and CDR2 is ANQGSEA. The CDR3 is CSATGTGFNEAFF. CDR3 bases: TGCAGCGCGACCGGGACAGGATTCAATGAAGCTTTCTTT. The variable domain in full, completed from reference TRBV29-1 and TRBJ1-1, reads SAVISQKPSRDICQRGTSLTIQCQVDSQVTMMFWYRQQPGQSLTLIATANQGSEATYESGFVIDKFPISRPNLTFSTLTVSNMSPEDSSIYLCSATGTGFNEAFFGQGTRLTVV.

The chain links TRBV5-1 to TRBJ1-2, with D possibly TRBD1 on 6 matching bases. Trimming cost V 4 bases and J 4 bases, with 14 bases left between them. Germline V gene sequence: CDR1 SGHRS, CDR2 YFSETQ. The CDR3 covers 14 residues. The CDR3: CASSIPQQGYGYTF. Written as DNA, the CDR3 is TGCGCCAGCAGCATACCCCAACAGGGCTATGGCTACACCTTC.

The rearrangement joins TRBV25-1 to TRBJ2-2, with 7 bases lining up with TRBD2. From germline, CDR1 is MGHDK and CDR2 SYGVNS. This CDR3 comprises 16 residues. The J segment lost 0 bases and the V segment lost 0 bases, leaving 1 base of the junction unmatched. The CDR3 DNA reads TGTGCCAGCAGTGAATATACTAGCGCGAACACCGGGGAGCTGTTTTTT. Translated: CASSEYTSANTGELFF. The full variable domain, with the rest looked up from reference TRBV25-1 and TRBJ2-2, is EADIYQTPRYLVIGTGKKITLECSQTMGHDKMYWYQQDPGMELHLIHYSYGVNSTEKGDLSSESTVSRIRTEHFPLTLESARPSHTSQYLCASSEYTSANTGELFFGEGSRLTVL.

In this sample, this clone turned up a few times. This rearrangement joins TRBV4-1 to TRBJ2-1; TRBD2 matches at 7 bases. The germline gives CDR1 MGHRA, CDR2 YSYEKL. After removal of 0 bases from V and 9 bases from J, the junction contained 5 bases not matched to a gene. The CDR3 extends over 14 amino acids. DNA of the CDR3: TGCGCCAGCAGCCAAGAGGGGGGGAACGGTGAGCAGTTCTTC. Its translation: CASSQEGGNGEQFF.

In nucleotides, the CDR3 is TGTGCCAGCAGCTTAACAGGGACCTACGAGCAGTACTTC. Encoded protein: CASSLTGTYEQYF. This chain connects TRBV7-6 to TRBJ2-7; maybe TRBD1 (6 bases). The CDR3 length is 13 residues. Germline V gives CDR1 SGHVS, CDR2 FNYEAQ. Trimming took off 2 bases at V and 2 bases at J, with 7 bases between the two ends.

The chain joins TRBV2 to TRBJ2-7; D remains unclear. Germline CDR1 reads SNHLY; CDR2 reads FYNNEI. CDR3 length: 13 residues. The ends were cut back, 3 bases at V and 2 bases at J, with 8 bases in the middle. In DNA form, the CDR3 reads TGTGCCAGCAGTGAGCCAGGTCCCTACGAGCAGTACTTC. Translation gives CASSEPGPYEQYF.

The V call is TRBV27, the J call TRBJ2-7; D might be TRBD1 or TRBD2, each matching 5 bases. Trimming shortened V by 5 bases and J by 2 bases, and 19 bases separated the two germline ends. This CDR3 spans 16 amino acids. Germline CDR1 MNHEY, CDR2 SMNVEV (reference sequence). The CDR3 DNA reads TGTGCCAGCAGTCCCCTTGGGGGAATTAGGGCCTACGAGCAGTACTTC. It translates to CASSPLGGIRAYEQYF.

This clone has a single count. The genes are TRBV11-2 and TRBJ1-1; 9 bases align to TRBD1. V lost 8 bases to trimming and J lost 7 bases; unmatched junction nucleotides: 11. Germline V gives CDR1 SGHAT, CDR2 FQNNGV. The CDR3 runs 14 residues. CDR3 nucleotide sequence: TGTGCCAGCCGCCGGGACAGGGTGAATGGTGAAGCTTTCTTT. It translates to CASRRDRVNGEAFF.

There are a few counts of this clone. This chain joins TRBV9 and TRBJ1-1, with a weak D call TRBD1 (5 bases). The CDR3 spans 16 residues. CDR1 is SGDLS and CDR2 is YYNGEE in the germline V gene. V lost 4 bases, J lost 0 bases, and 16 bases lay in between. The CDR3 nucleotides read TGTGCCAGCAGCCAACACGACCAGGGCATGAACACTGAAGCTTTCTTT. Translated, it gives CASSQHDQGMNTEAFF.

The rearrangement uses TRBV14 and TRBJ1-2; D not certain. V lost 0 bases and J lost 2, with 4 bases in between. CDR1 SGHDN and CDR2 FVKESK come from the germline V gene. This CDR3 region has 13 residues. The CDR3 nucleotides read TGTGCCAGCAGCCAAGACATAAACTATGGCTACACCTTC. It codes for CASSQDINYGYTF.

V usage is TRBV5-1 and J usage is TRBJ2-1, with unresolved D. Trimming removed 0 bases from V and 0 bases from J, with 4 bases in between. CDR3 size: 14 residues. Germline CDR1 is SGHRS and CDR2 is YFSETQ. This CDR3 reads CASSLANSYNEQFF. The CDR3 region has the DNA TGCGCCAGCAGCTTGGCCAACTCCTACAATGAGCAGTTCTTC.

The rearrangement links TRBV7-4 to TRBJ1-4; possible D gene TRBD1, 5 bases. This CDR3 is 18 amino acids long. V lost 4 bases, J lost 4 bases, and 22 bases lay in between. CDR1 and CDR2 from the germline V gene are SGHVT and SQSDAQ. The CDR3 DNA sequence: TGTGCCAGCAGCTCCACACCGGGACGAACTAACGTTAATGAAAAACTGTTTTTT. The encoded protein is CASSSTPGRTNVNEKLFF.

The rearrangement uses TRBV6-5 and TRBJ2-7, with TRBD1 matching over 7 bases. In germline, CDR1 is MNHEY, CDR2 SVGAGI. This CDR3 is built from 15 residues. V gave up 6 bases and J gave up 2 bases; unmatched junction bases: 10. Here the CDR3 DNA reads TGTGCCAGCAGCTCCCCGGGACAGCACGCCTACGAGCAGTACTTC. This translates into CASSSPGQHAYEQYF.

This rearrangement joins TRBV7-3 to TRBJ2-2, with TRBD1 matching over 10 bases. This CDR3 is 15 amino acids long. Trimming cost V 6 bases and J 6 bases; bases outside gene matches: 7. Germline V lookup: CDR1 SGHTA, CDR2 FQGTGA. In DNA form, the CDR3 reads TGTGCCAGCAGGTCAACCGGGACAGGGGCCGGGGAGCTGTTTTTT. It encodes CASRSTGTGAGELFF.

This clone has more than one count but fewer than ten. This chain's CDR3 is CASTKTREGNQPQHF. CDR3 in DNA: TGTGCCAGTACTAAGACCAGGGAGGGCAATCAGCCCCAGCATTTT. This chain links TRBV19 with TRBJ1-5, with D tentatively TRBD1 (5 bases). Trimming removed 7 bases from V and 2 bases from J, with 15 bases in between. This CDR3 spans 15 amino acids. Looked up from germline, CDR1 is LNHDA and CDR2 is SQIVND (reference sequence).

This chain joins TRBV9 and TRBJ1-2, with 8 bases fitting TRBD1. Germline V gives CDR1 SGDLS, CDR2 YYNGEE. The CDR3 is 14 residues long. Unmatched junction bases numbered 4, after V lost 0 bases and J lost 6 bases. In DNA, the CDR3 is TGTGCCAGCAGCGTAGCGGACAGGGTAGATGGCTACACCTTC. The encoded protein is CASSVADRVDGYTF.

CDR3 sequence (DNA): TGTGCCAGCAGTTTTCCGACTAGTTCATTTCGGTTCTTC. Translating gives CASSFPTSSFRFF. The chain couples TRBV28 to TRBJ2-1; D may be TRBD2 (6 bases). Germline loops: CDR1 MDHEN, CDR2 SYDVKM. This CDR3 region has 13 residues. The ends were cut back, 3 bases at V and 15 bases at J, with 18 bases in the middle.

This sequence joins TRBV10-3 and TRBJ2-4; TRBD1 matches at 7 bases. This CDR3 is built from 16 residues. Looked up from germline, CDR1 is ENHRY and CDR2 is SYGVKD. The junction had 10 bases not matched to a gene; V was cut back by 2 bases and J by 6 bases. This CDR3 reads CAISEPRQGGGNIQYF. The DNA of the CDR3 is TGTGCCATCAGTGAGCCCAGACAGGGCGGCGGAAACATTCAGTACTTC.

This clone appeared a few times. The chain is built from TRBV6-5 and TRBJ1-2, with 8 bases that match TRBD1. This CDR3 region has 13 residues. V was clipped by 6 bases and J by 3 bases; unmatched bases: 3. Germline V CDR1 and CDR2: MNHEY, SVGAGI. The CDR3 is CASSGTGYYGYTF. The DNA for the CDR3 is TGTGCCAGCAGCGGGACAGGATACTATGGCTACACCTTC.

This clone came up once. The J gene is TRBJ1-2, the V gene TRBV29-1; a weak D match, TRBD1 (5 bases). Trimming removed 5 bases from V and 4 bases from J, with 11 bases in between. Germline V lookup: CDR1 SQVTM, CDR2 ANQGSEA. The CDR3 is 12 residues long. CDR3 protein: CSVLGRPYGYTF. Here the CDR3 DNA reads TGCAGCGTTTTGGGACGGCCCTATGGCTACACCTTC.

In its sample, this clone is medium-sized. The chain links TRBV5-5 to TRBJ1-1, with 8 bases lining up with TRBD1. The CDR3 covers 18 residues. With 1 base clipped from V and 0 bases from J, the junction kept 11 bases outside the gene matches. The germline CDR1 and CDR2 sequences are SGHKS and YYEKEE (reference sequence). In DNA form, the CDR3 reads TGTGCCAGCAGCTTGCACGGGACAGGAAGGGGCATGAACACTGAAGCTTTCTTT. It yields the protein CASSLHGTGRGMNTEAFF. Combining the CDR3 with reference TRBV5-5 and TRBJ1-1 gives the whole variable domain DAGVTQSPTHLIKTRGQQVTLRCSPISGHKSVSWYQQVLGQGPQFIFQYYEKEERGRGNFPDRFSARQFPNYSSELNVNALLLGDSALYLCASSLHGTGRGMNTEAFFGQGTRLTVV.

The gene calls are TRBV28 and TRBJ1-5; the D gene is possibly TRBD1 (6 bases). There are 15 residues in the CDR3. Per the germline V gene, CDR1 is MDHEN and CDR2 is SYDVKM. The ends were cut back, 10 bases at V and 0 bases at J, with 16 bases in the middle. The CDR3 DNA reads as TGTGCCACCGACCTAGGGACAAATAGCAATCAGCCCCAGCATTTT. This sequence encodes CATDLGTNSNQPQHF.

The gene calls are TRBV9 and TRBJ1-2; a weak D match, TRBD1 (6 bases). The CDR3 totals 13 residues. Germline V lookup: CDR1 SGDLS, CDR2 YYNGEE. V lost 6 bases and J 8 bases, leaving 17 bases between the germline ends. The chain's CDR3 is CASTRGLLGGYTF. CDR3 nucleotides: TGTGCCAGCACCCGGGGGCTGTTGGGGGGCTACACCTTC. The variable domain in full, with the rest retrieved from reference TRBV9 and TRBJ1-2, is DSGVTQTPKHLITATGQRVTLRCSPRSGDLSVYWYQQSLDQGLQFLIQYYNGEERAKGNILERFSAQQFPDLHSELNLSSLELGDSALYFCASTRGLLGGYTFGSGTRLTVV.

CDR3 loop: CASLGGGTYEQYF. CDR3 DNA: TGTGCCAGCTTGGGGGGCGGCACCTACGAGCAGTACTTC. The chain has TRBV28 and TRBJ2-7; D possibly uses TRBD1 or TRBD2 (6 bases each). The CDR3 has 13 residues. The V gene's germline CDR1 is MDHEN and CDR2 SYDVKM. Trimming took 8 bases from V and 2 from J, leaving 13 bases between them. Full variable domain (rest looked up from reference TRBV28 and TRBJ2-7): DVKVTQSSRYLVKRTGEKVFLECVQDMDHENMFWYRQDPGLGLRLIYFSYDVKMKEKGDIPEGYSVSREKKERFSLILESASTNQTSMYLCASLGGGTYEQYFGPGTRLTVT.

J is TRBJ1-2 and V is TRBV28; weak D call: TRBD1 (6 bases). Per the germline V gene, CDR1 is MDHEN and CDR2 is SYDVKM. The CDR3 contains 15 residues. The V and J ends lost 6 bases and 7 bases respectively, with 21 bases between them. The CDR3 sequence is CASRLIRQGKGGYTF. Written as DNA, the CDR3 is TGTGCCAGCAGACTTATCCGCCAGGGGAAGGGTGGCTACACCTTC.

This clone was seen only a few times. V is TRBV19 and J is TRBJ1-1, with TRBD1 as a possible D gene (6 bases). Germline V gives CDR1 LNHDA, CDR2 SQIVND (reference sequence). The V gene lost 3 bases and the J gene lost 8 bases, with 19 bases spanning the gap. The CDR3 has 15 residues. The CDR3 sequence is CASSMGGTALQEAFF. The CDR3, as DNA: TGTGCCAGTAGTATGGGGGGCACGGCCCTACAAGAAGCTTTCTTT.